A single TCR beta chain is shown here with its context. This clone's antigen is unknown. No base-level quality is on record; no much larger clone is a single base apart. The trial excluded patients who had a history of autoimmune disease or who were on systemic immunosuppression. Peripheral blood for TCR sequencing was collected from all dose cohorts at baseline, on cycle 4 day 1, and on cycle 7 day 1. Samples were obtained from an open-label, multicenter, first-in-human phase I dose-escalation trial of ivuxolimab. Adults with locally advanced or metastatic melanoma, renal cell, hepatocellular, or head and neck squamous cell carcinoma were enrolled in the trial. CD4+ and CD8+ T cells were sorted separately from peripheral blood before TCR sequencing. Including the terminal cysteine and phenylalanine, the CDR3 comprises 13 residues. The entry retains the CDR3 DNA only, 39 bases that are in frame from base 1. Reading the germline V gene gives CDR1 KGHSH and CDR2 LQKENI. Cut back by 8 bases and 3 bases, the V and J ends lie 13 bases apart.

The data derive from a study of OX40 agonist ivuxolimab in advanced cancers. In the study overall: Ivuxolimab was an agonistic, fully human IgG2 monoclonal antibody directed against OX40 (CD134), a costimulatory receptor. Intravenous ivuxolimab was administered to patients every 2 weeks at six dose levels: 0.01, 0.1, 0.3, 1.5, 3 and 10 mg/kg. Of the approximately 50 patients in dose escalation, about 20 had hepatocellular carcinoma, some 15 had melanoma, 9 had renal cell carcinoma and 9 had head and neck cancer. The dose-escalation cohort was approximately 83% male with a mean age of roughly 62 years, ranging from 23 to 79. Patients were allowed to have had prior anti-PD-1, anti-PD-L1 or anti-CTLA-4 therapy, and roughly 40% of the dose-escalation patients had previously received checkpoint inhibitors. Partial responses were achieved by three dose-escalation patients, of whom one had hepatocellular carcinoma and two had cutaneous melanoma. Peripheral TCRbeta sequencing was intended to test whether TCR sequence diversity was altered and clonal T-cell expansion was caused by ivuxolimab. The paper covers the monotherapy dose-escalation part of the phase I ivuxolimab trial, which included N of about 50 patients. Summary of the overall study and its limitations: At doses of 0.1 to 3.0 mg/kg, clonal expansion of both CD4+ and CD8+ T cells in blood was seen between baseline and week 6. Antigen specificity was not determined for the clonally expanded peripheral T cells. After ivuxolimab, CD8+ T cells had more expanded clones than CD4+ T cells on average. Low levels of normalized T-cell clonal expansion were also seen in some patients who did not respond. In the 0.1-3.0 mg/kg groups, partial responders had among the lowest normalized peripheral clonal expansion, particularly in CD8+ T cells.

Genomic DNA was extracted from sorted cells for sequencing of the TCRbeta CDR3 region. The immunoSEQ Assay was used to sequence the TCRbeta CDR3 regions. Entries here come from immuneACCESS through TCRdb and include only in-frame sequences with V and J called. Some clones fail to appear in such tables; in the studies checked, an unresolved V gene covers under half of the shortfall, and the cause of the remainder is unknown. The sample table shows 52,000 or so clones, and 82% are seen once. About 3.8% of the sample belongs to the ten largest clones. This receptor was taken from an adult with an advanced solid tumor such as melanoma, head and neck, liver or kidney cancer. Sequencing was performed on CD4+ or CD8+ T cells sorted from blood, taken in a trial of the OX40 agonist ivuxolimab. The rearrangement combines TRBV18 with TRBJ2-5, with a tentative D gene TRBD2 over 6 matching bases. This receptor has the CDR3 CASLRGKEETQYF. The bases are TGTGCCAGCCTCCGGGGGAAGGAAGAGACCCAGTACTTC.